Below, one T cell receptor (beta chain) is given with its context. Its antigen is still unknown. The PCR contained 60 Vbeta and 13 Jbeta primers. Method: immunoSEQ multiplex PCR; TCRdb's copy keeps in-frame clones and lacks some. The sample records about 210,000 clones, 75% to 80% being singletons. Germline-derived CDR1 and CDR2 are GTSNPN and SVGIG (reference sequence). This CDR3 spans 14 amino acids. Deletions cut 5 bases from V and 7 bases from J, with 18 bases between. The data belong to a study of cytomegalovirus exposure and HLA in healthy donors. Across the study: Of the donors genotyped, approximately 400 in all, about 82% fell in the Caucasian-associated ancestry cluster.

General study results and limits: As was reported, the classifier diagnosed cytomegalovirus status with high specificity and sensitivity. Later analysis placed DRB1 highest and HLA-C lowest in TCR association rates, which differed by HLA locus.

This receptor was identified in a male donor in good health and CMV-seronegative. The material sequenced was PBMCs. The V and J genes are TRBV30 and TRBJ1-5; D remains ambiguous. The CDR3 DNA reads as TGTGCCTGGTCCCTGCCGGGAGAAAGGCAGCCCCAGCATTTT. This encodes CAWSLPGERQPQHF.